The clone carrying this T cell receptor (beta chain) was seen only a few times. PCR involved 60 Vbeta and 13 Jbeta primers. The table came from immunoSEQ multiplex PCR; TCRdb's copy has only in-frame clones and leaves some out. The sample contains about 190,000 clones, roughly 13% of which appear only once. The sample is drawn from a study of cytomegalovirus exposure and HLA in healthy donors. Trimming removed 7 bases at V and 3 bases at J, with 12 bases between. Germline assignment: CDR1 SEHNR and CDR2 FQNEAQ (reference sequence). The CDR3 loop spans 14 amino acids. Source material: PBMCs. The source of this sequence is a man in his fifties in good health and CMV-seropositive. This sequence joins TRBV7-9 and TRBJ2-2; D is unresolved. DNA of the CDR3: TGTGCCAGCATCGCCCGACGGGACACCGGGGAGCTGTTTTTT. This sequence encodes CASIARRDTGELFF.